Listed here are 18 T cell receptor beta chains from one sample, sequenced in a study of shared clonotypes between healthy human individuals. Naive-designated CD8 cells lacked CD45RO, were positively enriched for CCR7, and omitted terminally differentiated effector memory CD45RA+ cells. Here immunoSEQ multiplex PCR was the method, and the copy in TCRdb shows in-frame clones only, minus some. The sample carries millions of clones, 85% to 95% recorded once. The specimen was naive CD8+ T cells from PBMCs. The receptors here all came from a young man in good health. Some clones in this sample may be carry-over from other donors' samples.

This clone was seen just once. The chain recombines TRBV4-1 with TRBJ2-5; TRBD1 matches 8 bases. After removal of 5 bases from V and 0 bases from J, the junction contained 11 bases not matched to a gene. Germline V lookup: CDR1 MGHRA, CDR2 YSYEKL. The CDR3 is 17 amino acids. In nucleotides, the CDR3 is TGCGCCAGCAGCAAGGGGGAACAGGGGGTTGACCAAGAGACCCAGTACTTC. Protein: CASSKGEQGVDQETQYF.

The count of this clone is one. The chain uses TRBV27 and TRBJ1-5; no firm D call. The CDR3 length is 13 residues. Germline CDR1 MNHEY, CDR2 SMNVEV (reference sequence). With 3 bases removed from V and 4 bases from J, the gap between germline ends came to 7 bases. The CDR3 region is CASSLYQNQPQHF. Written as DNA, the CDR3 is TGTGCCAGCAGTTTGTATCAGAATCAGCCCCAGCATTTT.

The chain combines TRBV5-8 with TRBJ1-2; maybe TRBD1 (5 bases). The CDR3 is 17 residues long. CDR1 SGHTS and CDR2 YDEGEE come from the germline V gene. V gave up 2 bases and J gave up 2 bases, with 19 bases separating them. Here the CDR3 reads CASSFLASQGGNYGYTF. The CDR3 coding sequence is TGTGCCAGCAGCTTCCTCGCCTCCCAGGGAGGAAACTATGGCTACACCTTC.

The chain uses TRBV2 and TRBJ1-3; D unclear. The CDR3 has 15 residues. V lost 3 bases to trimming and J lost 2 bases, with 11 bases between them. Germline CDR1 reads SNHLY; CDR2 reads FYNNEI. This chain's CDR3 is CASSERASPGNTIYF. In nucleotides, the CDR3 is TGTGCCAGCAGTGAGAGGGCTAGTCCTGGAAACACCATATATTTT.

The J gene is TRBJ2-7, the V gene TRBV27, with 11 positions matching TRBD1. The CDR3 covers 15 residues. Unmatched junction bases numbered 3, after V lost 0 bases and J lost 5 bases. Per the germline V gene, CDR1 is MNHEY and CDR2 is SMNVEV (reference sequence). The CDR3 reads CASSLSGQGADEQYF. CDR3 in DNA: TGTGCCAGCAGTTTATCCGGACAGGGGGCGGACGAGCAGTACTTC.

The V and J genes are TRBV14 and TRBJ1-2; D is possibly TRBD1 (6 bases). The CDR3 length is 15 residues. The germline V gene encodes CDR1 SGHDN and CDR2 FVKESK. V lost 2 bases and J lost 2, with 12 bases in between. The CDR3: CASSQWRGGNYGYTF. As DNA, the CDR3 is TGTGCCAGCAGCCAATGGCGGGGGGGCAACTATGGCTACACCTTC.

This rearrangement joins TRBV15 to TRBJ2-7; D might be TRBD1 (6 bases). Germline loops: CDR1 LNHNV, CDR2 YYDKDF (reference sequence). The CDR3 contains 14 residues. V lost 0 bases and J 2 bases, leaving 8 bases between the germline ends. CDR3 nucleotide sequence: TGTGCCACCAGCAGAGAAAAGGGGGCCTACGAGCAGTACTTC. As protein: CATSREKGAYEQYF.

The CDR3 DNA reads TGCGCCAGCAGCCAAGATCGTCCGTACTCTGGAAACACCATATATTTT. It encodes CASSQDRPYSGNTIYF. V gene TRBV4-3 combines with J gene TRBJ1-3; D unclear. Trimming took off 0 bases at V and 0 bases at J, with 9 bases between the two ends. Germline assignment: CDR1 LGHNA and CDR2 YSLEER. The CDR3 has 16 amino acids.

The chain employs TRBV10-2 and TRBJ1-2; TRBD1 matches 9 bases. This CDR3 comprises 15 residues. Germline-derived CDR1 and CDR2 are WSHSY and SAAADI. J was trimmed by 8 bases and V by 1 base; bases with no gene match: 8. The CDR3 reads CASSELGQGLKGYTF. CDR3 sequence (DNA): TGCGCCAGCAGTGAGTTGGGACAGGGATTAAAAGGCTACACCTTC.

Details on this clone: Different DNA sequences within this sample yield the same CDR3. This sequence joins TRBV5-1 and TRBJ2-3; D is ambiguous. Germline V gene data show CDR1 as SGHRS and CDR2 as YFSETQ. CDR3 length: 15 residues. Trimming cost V 4 bases and J 3 bases, with 15 bases left between them. DNA of the CDR3: TGCGCCAGCAGCCCGGTTGGCAGCCGAACAGATACGCAGTATTTT. Protein: CASSPVGSRTDTQYF.

The chain combines TRBV11-2 with TRBJ2-3; 7 bases are a match to TRBD1. This CDR3 has 16 residues. V was clipped by 4 bases and J by 5 bases; unmatched bases: 12. Germline-derived CDR1 and CDR2 are SGHAT and FQNNGV. This chain's CDR3 is CASSSRLTGVIDTQYF. CDR3 coding DNA: TGTGCCAGCAGCTCCCGATTAACAGGGGTAATAGATACGCAGTATTTT.

The rearrangement links TRBV6-6 to TRBJ2-5; D is uncertain. Germline V gene sequence: CDR1 MNHNY, CDR2 SVGAGI (reference sequence). Trimming cost V 8 bases and J 5 bases, with 9 bases left between them. CDR3 size: 11 residues. CDR3 in amino acids: CASRFGETQYF. CDR3 nucleotide sequence: TGTGCCAGCCGGTTTGGTGAGACCCAGTACTTC.

The gene calls are TRBV29-1 and TRBJ2-1; 9 bases align to TRBD2. Germline V CDR1 and CDR2: SQVTM, ANQGSEA. This CDR3 is built from 16 residues. Trimming at V came to 6 bases and at J to 0 bases, leaving 9 bases not matched to a gene. The CDR3 is CSVRTSDLSSYNEQFF. The DNA of the CDR3 is TGCAGCGTCAGGACTAGCGATTTGAGCTCCTACAATGAGCAGTTCTTC.

Here the CDR3 reads CAISRTVQGGNQPQHF. CDR3 DNA sequence: TGTGCCATCAGTCGGACCGTACAGGGTGGCAATCAGCCCCAGCATTTT. This chain links TRBV10-3 with TRBJ1-5; TRBD1 is a possible D gene (6 bases). Germline V gene sequence: CDR1 ENHRY, CDR2 SYGVKD. This CDR3 is built from 16 residues. V was shortened by 5 bases and J by 2 bases, with 16 bases between the two germline ends.

This clone was seen more than once but under ten times. In the same sample, other DNA sequences code for this CDR3. This chain connects TRBV7-3 to TRBJ1-1, with D maybe TRBD1 (5 bases). The CDR3 loop spans 13 amino acids. Trimming shortened V by 1 base and J by 6 bases, and 9 bases separated the two germline ends. In germline, CDR1 is SGHTA, CDR2 FQGTGA. The CDR3 bases are TGTGCCAGCAGCTTAAGCGGAGGGGCTGAAGCTTTCTTT. Protein sequence: CASSLSGGAEAFF.

In regard to this clone: The sample holds other DNA sequences that translate to the same CDR3. The rearrangement uses TRBV30 and TRBJ2-7; D ambiguous. V was trimmed by 0 bases and J by 6 bases, leaving 9 bases between them. Germline loops: CDR1 GTSNPN, CDR2 SVGIG (reference sequence). CDR3 size: 12 residues. The CDR3 protein is CAWSVGGVEQYF. CDR3 sequence (DNA): TGTGCCTGGAGTGTAGGTGGGGTCGAGCAGTACTTC.

The chain uses TRBV11-2 and TRBJ2-7; D might be TRBD2 (6 bases). Trimming removed 8 bases from V and 3 bases from J, with 11 bases in between. The V gene's germline CDR1 is SGHAT and CDR2 FQNNGV. The CDR3 has 12 residues. The CDR3 region is CASGGAFYEQYF. CDR3 coding DNA: TGTGCCAGCGGAGGGGCTTTCTACGAGCAGTACTTC. Combining the CDR3 with reference TRBV11-2 and TRBJ2-7 gives the whole variable domain EAGVAQSPRYKIIEKRQSVAFWCNPISGHATLYWYQQILGQGPKLLIQFQNNGVVDDSQLPKDRFSAERLKGVDSTLKIQPAKLEDSAVYLCASGGAFYEQYFGPGTRLTVT.

The sample holds one count of this clone. The chain joins TRBV7-6 to TRBJ1-1; TRBD1 aligns across 7 bases. The CDR3 spans 15 residues. Germline trimming cut 5 bases from V and 0 bases from J; bases unmatched to any gene: 6. Germline-derived CDR1 and CDR2 are SGHVS and FNYEAQ. The CDR3 nucleotides are TGTGCCAGCAGCGCAGACAGGGACGTGAACACTGAAGCTTTCTTT. Translating it yields CASSADRDVNTEAFF.